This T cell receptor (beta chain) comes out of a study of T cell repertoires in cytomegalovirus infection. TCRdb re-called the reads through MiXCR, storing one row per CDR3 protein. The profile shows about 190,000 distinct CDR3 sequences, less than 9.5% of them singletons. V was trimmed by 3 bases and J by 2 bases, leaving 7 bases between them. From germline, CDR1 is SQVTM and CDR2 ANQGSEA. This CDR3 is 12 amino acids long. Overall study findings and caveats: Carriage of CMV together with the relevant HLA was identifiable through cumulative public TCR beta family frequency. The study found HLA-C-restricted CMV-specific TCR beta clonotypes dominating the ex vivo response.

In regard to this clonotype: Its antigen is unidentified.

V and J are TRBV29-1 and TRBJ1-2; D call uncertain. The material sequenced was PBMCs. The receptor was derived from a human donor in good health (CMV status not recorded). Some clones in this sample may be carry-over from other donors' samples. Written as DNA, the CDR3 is TGCAGCGTTGATTCGGGAAACTATGGCTACACCTTC. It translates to CSVDSGNYGYTF.